What follows describes a single T cell receptor (beta chain). Antigen: not known. Each sample yielded at least 5.5 micrograms of PBMC total RNA. This CDR3 comprises 17 residues. CDR1 MNHNS and CDR2 SASEGT come from the germline V gene. Trimming took 5 bases from V and 0 from J, leaving 19 bases between them. The entry originates in a study of blood T cells in healthy people across ages. Findings and caveats of the study: Higher diversity, along with more naive CD4+ cells, distinguished long-lived donors from aged donors.

With a J-beta primer mix and a sample-barcoded 5' primer, a second PCR ran about 7 to 12 cycles. TCRdb reanalysed the 5' RACE reads using MiXCR and keeps one entry per CDR3 protein. Of about 730,000 distinct CDR3 sequences detected, roughly 45% appear once; the ten largest clones hold 20% to 25%. The chain joins TRBV6-1 to TRBJ2-5; D might be TRBD1 or TRBD2, each matching 6 bases. This receptor was obtained from a woman aged 55 to 70 in good health. Sequenced input: blood. The CDR3 sequence is CASSRGGGDSHQETQYF. CDR3 coding DNA: TGTGCCAGCAGTCGTGGAGGGGGTGACAGTCACCAAGAGACCCAGTACTTC.